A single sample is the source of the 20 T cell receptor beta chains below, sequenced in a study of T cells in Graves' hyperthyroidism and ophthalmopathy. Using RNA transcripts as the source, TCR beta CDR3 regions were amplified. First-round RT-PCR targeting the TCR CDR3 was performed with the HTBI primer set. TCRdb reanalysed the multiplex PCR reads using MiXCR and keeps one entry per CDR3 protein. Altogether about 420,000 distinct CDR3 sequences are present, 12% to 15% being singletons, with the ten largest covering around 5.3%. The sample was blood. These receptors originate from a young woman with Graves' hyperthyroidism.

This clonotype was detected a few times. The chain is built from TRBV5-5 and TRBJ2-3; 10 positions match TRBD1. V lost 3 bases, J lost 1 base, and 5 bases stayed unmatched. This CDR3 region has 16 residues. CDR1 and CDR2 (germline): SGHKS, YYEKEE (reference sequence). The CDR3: CASSSHGTGGTDTQYF. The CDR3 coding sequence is TGTGCCAGCAGCTCCCACGGGACAGGGGGCACAGATACGCAGTATTTT. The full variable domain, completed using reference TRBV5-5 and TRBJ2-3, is DAGVTQSPTHLIKTRGQQVTLRCSPISGHKSVSWYQQVLGQGPQFIFQYYEKEERGRGNFPDRFSARQFPNYSSELNVNALLLGDSALYLCASSSHGTGGTDTQYFGPGTRLTVL.

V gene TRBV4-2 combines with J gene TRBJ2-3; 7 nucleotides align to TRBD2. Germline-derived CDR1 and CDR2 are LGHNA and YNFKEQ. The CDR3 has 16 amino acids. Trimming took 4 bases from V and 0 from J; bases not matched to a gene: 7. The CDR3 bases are TGTGCCAGCAGCCGCAACGGGCGGGAGAGCACAGATACGCAGTATTTT. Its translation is CASSRNGRESTDTQYF.

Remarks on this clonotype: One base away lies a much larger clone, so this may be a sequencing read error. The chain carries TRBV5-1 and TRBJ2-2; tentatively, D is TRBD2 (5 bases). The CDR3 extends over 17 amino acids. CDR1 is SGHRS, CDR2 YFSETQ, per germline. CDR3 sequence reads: CVSSFLPGSEGTGELFF. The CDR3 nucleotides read TGCGTCAGCAGCTTCCTCCCCGGATCAGAGGGCACCGGGGAGCTGTTTTTT. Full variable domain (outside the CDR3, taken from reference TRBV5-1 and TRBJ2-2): KAGVTQTPRYLIKTRGQQVTLSCSPISGHRSVSWYQQTPGQGLQFLFEYFSETQRNKGNFPGRFSGRQFSNSRSEMNVSTLELGDSALYLCVSSFLPGSEGTGELFFGEGSRLTVL.

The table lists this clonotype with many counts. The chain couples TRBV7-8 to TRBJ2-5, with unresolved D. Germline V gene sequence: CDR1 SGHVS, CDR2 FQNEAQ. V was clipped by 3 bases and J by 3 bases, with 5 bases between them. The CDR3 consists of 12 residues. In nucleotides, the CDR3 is TGTGCCAGCAGCTTTACTGAAGAGACCCAGTACTTC. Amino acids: CASSFTEETQYF.

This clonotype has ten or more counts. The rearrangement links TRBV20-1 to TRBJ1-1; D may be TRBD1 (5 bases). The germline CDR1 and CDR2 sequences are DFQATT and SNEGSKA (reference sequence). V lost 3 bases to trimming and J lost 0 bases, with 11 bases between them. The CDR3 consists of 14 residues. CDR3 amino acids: CSASDSLMNTEAFF. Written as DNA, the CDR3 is TGCAGTGCTAGCGACAGCCTCATGAACACTGAAGCTTTCTTT.

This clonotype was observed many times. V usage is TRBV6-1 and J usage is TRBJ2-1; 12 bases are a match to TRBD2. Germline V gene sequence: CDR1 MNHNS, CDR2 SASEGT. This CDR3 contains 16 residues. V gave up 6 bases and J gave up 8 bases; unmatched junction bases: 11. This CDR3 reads CASRTQTSGRIYEQFF. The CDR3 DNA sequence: TGTGCCAGCAGAACACAGACTAGCGGGAGAATTTATGAGCAGTTCTTC.

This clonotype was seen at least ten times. Here the CDR3 DNA reads TGCAGTGCTCCCCGACAGTCTAGCACAGATACGCAGTATTTT. It yields the protein CSAPRQSSTDTQYF. The genes are TRBV20-1 and TRBJ2-3, with D possibly matching TRBD1 (5 bases). The germline gives CDR1 DFQATT, CDR2 SNEGSKA (reference sequence). CDR3 length equals 14 residues. Trimming removed 5 bases from V and 0 bases from J, with 12 bases in between.

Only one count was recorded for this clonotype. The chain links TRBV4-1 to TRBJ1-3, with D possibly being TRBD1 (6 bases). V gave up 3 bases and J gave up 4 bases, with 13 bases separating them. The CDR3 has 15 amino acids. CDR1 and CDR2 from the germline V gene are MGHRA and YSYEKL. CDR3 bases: TGCGCCAGCAGCCAGCGACAGGCGCAGGGAAACACCATATATTTT. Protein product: CASSQRQAQGNTIYF.

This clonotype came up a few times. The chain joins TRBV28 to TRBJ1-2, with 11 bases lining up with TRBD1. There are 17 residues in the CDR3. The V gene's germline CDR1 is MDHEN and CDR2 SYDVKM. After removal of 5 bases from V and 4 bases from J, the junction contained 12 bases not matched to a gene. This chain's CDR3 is CASSGSGTGGQGYGYTF. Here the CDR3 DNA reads TGTGCCAGCAGTGGATCCGGGACAGGGGGTCAGGGCTATGGCTACACCTTC.

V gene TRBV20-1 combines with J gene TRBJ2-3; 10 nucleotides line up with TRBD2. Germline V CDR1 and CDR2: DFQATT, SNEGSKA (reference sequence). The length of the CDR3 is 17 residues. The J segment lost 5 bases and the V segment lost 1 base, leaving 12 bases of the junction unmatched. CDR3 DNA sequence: TGCAGTGCTAGAGTTAGTTTGGGGACTAGCGTCTTAGATACGCAGTATTTT. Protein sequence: CSARVSLGTSVLDTQYF.

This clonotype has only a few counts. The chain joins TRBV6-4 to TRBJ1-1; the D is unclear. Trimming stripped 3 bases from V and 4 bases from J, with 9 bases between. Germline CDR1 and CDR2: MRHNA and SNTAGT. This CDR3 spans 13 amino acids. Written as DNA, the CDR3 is TGTGCCAGCAGTGAAATACGGGGCACTGAAGCTTTCTTT. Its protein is CASSEIRGTEAFF.

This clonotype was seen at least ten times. CDR3 amino acids: CASSPGRTLNYGYTF. CDR3 DNA sequence: TGTGCCAGCAGCCCAGGGAGGACTCTTAACTATGGCTACACCTTC. The chain combines TRBV11-2 with TRBJ1-2, with D possibly matching TRBD1 (5 bases). The CDR3 consists of 15 residues. V was pared by 5 bases and J by 1 base, with 14 bases between. CDR1 is SGHAT and CDR2 is FQNNGV in the germline V gene.

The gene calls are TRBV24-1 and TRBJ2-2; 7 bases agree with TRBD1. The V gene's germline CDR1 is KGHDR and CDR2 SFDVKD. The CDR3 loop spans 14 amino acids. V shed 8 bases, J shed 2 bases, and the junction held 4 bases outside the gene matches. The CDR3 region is CATNRDSNTGELFF. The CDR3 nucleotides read TGTGCCACCAATCGGGACAGCAACACCGGGGAGCTGTTTTTT.

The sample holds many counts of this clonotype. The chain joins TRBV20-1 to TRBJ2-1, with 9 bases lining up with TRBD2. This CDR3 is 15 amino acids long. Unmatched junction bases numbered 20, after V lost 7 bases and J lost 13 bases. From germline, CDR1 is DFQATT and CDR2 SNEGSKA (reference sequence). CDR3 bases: TGCAGTGTCAACTCGGCGGGAGGGCCTTTTAACAATCAGTTCTTC. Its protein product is CSVNSAGGPFNNQFF.

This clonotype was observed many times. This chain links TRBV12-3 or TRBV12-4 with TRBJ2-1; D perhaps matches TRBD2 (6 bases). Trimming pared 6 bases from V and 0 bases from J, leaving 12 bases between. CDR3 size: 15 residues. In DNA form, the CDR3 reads TGTGCCAGCAGGGAGGAGGGTAGCTCCTACAATGAGCAGTTCTTC. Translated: CASREEGSSYNEQFF.

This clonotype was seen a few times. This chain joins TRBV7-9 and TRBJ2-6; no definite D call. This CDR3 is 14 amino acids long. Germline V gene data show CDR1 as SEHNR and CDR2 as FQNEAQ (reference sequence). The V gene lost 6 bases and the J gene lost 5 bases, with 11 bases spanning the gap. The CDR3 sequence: CASSGFIRANVLTF. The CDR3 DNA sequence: TGTGCCAGCAGTGGGTTCATTAGGGCCAACGTCCTGACTTTC.

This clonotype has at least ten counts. The DNA of the CDR3 is TGCGCCAGCAGTGATCGGATGGGGGCGAACACCGGGGAGCTGTTTTTT. Encoded protein: CASSDRMGANTGELFF. The chain employs TRBV10-1 and TRBJ2-2; tentatively, D is TRBD1 or TRBD2 (5 bases each). Trimming removed 3 bases from V and 0 bases from J, with 11 bases in between. CDR3 size: 16 residues. In germline, CDR1 is WNHNN, CDR2 SYGVQD (reference sequence).

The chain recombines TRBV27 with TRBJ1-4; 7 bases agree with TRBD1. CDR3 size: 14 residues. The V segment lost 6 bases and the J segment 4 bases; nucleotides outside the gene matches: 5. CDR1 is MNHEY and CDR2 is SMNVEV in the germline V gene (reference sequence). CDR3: CASRSTGHNEKLFF. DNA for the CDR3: TGTGCCAGCAGATCGACAGGGCATAATGAAAAACTGTTTTTT.

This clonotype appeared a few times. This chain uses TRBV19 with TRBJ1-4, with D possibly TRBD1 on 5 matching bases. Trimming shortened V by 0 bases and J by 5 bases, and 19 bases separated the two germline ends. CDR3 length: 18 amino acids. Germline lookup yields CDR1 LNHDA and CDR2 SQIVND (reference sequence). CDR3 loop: CASSIDHFGRASNEKLFF. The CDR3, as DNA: TGTGCCAGTAGTATAGATCATTTTGGCAGGGCGTCGAATGAAAAACTGTTTTTT.

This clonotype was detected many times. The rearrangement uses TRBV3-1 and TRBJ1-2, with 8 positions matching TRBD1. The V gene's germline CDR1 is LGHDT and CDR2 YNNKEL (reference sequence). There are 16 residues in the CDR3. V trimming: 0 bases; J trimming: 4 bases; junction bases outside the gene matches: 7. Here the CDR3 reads CASSQDLTGGVYGYTF. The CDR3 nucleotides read TGTGCCAGCAGCCAAGACCTCACAGGGGGGGTCTATGGCTACACCTTC.